The 26 T cell receptor beta chains presented below share a single source sample, sequenced in a study of CD8+CD57+ T cells in acquired aplastic anemia. Previously, flow cytometry had revealed CD8+CD57+ cell expansion in the patients chosen for sequencing. The template used for profiling TCR beta VDJ and CDR3 was genomic DNA. TCRdb re-called the reads through MiXCR, storing one row per CDR3 protein. The table shows approximately 180,000 distinct CDR3 sequences, with less than 60% occurring only once. Sequencing input: sorted CD4+, CD8+, or CD8+CD57+ T cells (not recorded which) from PBMCs. The receptors come from a human donor with aplastic anemia.

To note about this clonotype: This may come from a read error, since a much larger clone is one base off. The CDR3 coding sequence is TGTGCCAGTACCGCGAGACGGGGTAGGACTGAAGCTTTCTTT. The encoded protein is CASTARRGRTEAFF. V is TRBV19 and J is TRBJ1-1; D not certain. This CDR3 spans 14 amino acids. With 7 bases removed from V and 5 bases from J, the gap between germline ends came to 17 bases. Germline CDR1 reads LNHDA; CDR2 reads SQIVND (reference sequence).

This clonotype showed up just a few times. Being one base from a much bigger clone, this may be a read error. CDR3 loop: CASSSGQRTDTQYF. The CDR3 nucleotides are TGCGCCAGCAGCTCGGGACAGCGCACAGATACGCAGTATTTT. V is TRBV5-1 and J is TRBJ2-3; the match to TRBD1 covers 7 bases. The junction had 2 bases not matched to a gene; V was cut back by 3 bases and J by 1 base. The CDR3 extends over 14 amino acids. Germline V gene lookup returns CDR1 SGHRS and CDR2 YFSETQ.

This clonotype was observed many times. This sequence joins TRBV5-1 and TRBJ2-5; 11 nucleotides align to TRBD2. The CDR3 consists of 15 residues. Unmatched junction bases numbered 5, after V lost 3 bases and J lost 4 bases. Per germline, CDR1 SGHRS and CDR2 YFSETQ. The CDR3 reads CASSSHSGGGETQYF. The CDR3 nucleotides are TGCGCCAGCAGCTCACATAGCGGGGGGGGAGAGACCCAGTACTTC. Looking up the rest from reference TRBV5-1 and TRBJ2-5 gives the full variable domain: KAGVTQTPRYLIKTRGQQVTLSCSPISGHRSVSWYQQTPGQGLQFLFEYFSETQRNKGNFPGRFSGRQFSNSRSEMNVSTLELGDSALYLCASSSHSGGGETQYFGPGTRLLVL.

The chain links TRBV7-9 to TRBJ1-2; no clear D gene. The V end was cut by 5 bases, the J end by 6 bases, with 16 bases between. The CDR3 is 14 amino acids. Germline-derived CDR1 and CDR2 are SEHNR and FQNEAQ (reference sequence). The CDR3 loop reads CASSVFTELDGYTF. CDR3 DNA: TGTGCCAGCAGCGTATTCACAGAGTTAGATGGCTACACCTTC.

This clonotype was seen a handful of times. The chain is built from TRBV7-6 and TRBJ1-5; D is unresolved. Trimming shortened V by 3 bases and J by 7 bases, and 10 bases separated the two germline ends. The CDR3 is 13 residues long. CDR1 is SGHVS, CDR2 FNYEAQ, per germline. DNA of the CDR3: TGTGCCAGCAGCTTGGACGGTGGGCAGCCCCAGCATTTT. It translates to CASSLDGGQPQHF.

The chain couples TRBV7-9 to TRBJ2-2; TRBD1 agrees at 8 bases. The CDR3 length is 14 residues. The V gene end was trimmed by 6 bases and the J gene end by 6 bases; junction bases not matched to a gene: 6. Germline CDR1 reads SEHNR; CDR2 reads FQNEAQ (reference sequence). The CDR3 DNA follows: TGTGCCAGCAGTCGGGACAGGAATGCCGGGGAGCTGTTTTTT. It translates to CASSRDRNAGELFF.

This clonotype was seen ten or more times. This sequence joins TRBV4-2 and TRBJ2-7, with no clear D. Per the germline V gene, CDR1 is LGHNA and CDR2 is YNFKEQ. The CDR3 spans 16 residues. Trimming cost V 6 bases and J 1 base, with 19 bases left between them. CDR3 DNA: TGTGCCAGCAGGAACGGGTCAGGCAGGAATTCCTACGAGCAGTACTTC. Protein sequence: CASRNGSGRNSYEQYF.

There are many counts of this clonotype. The CDR3 bases are TGTGCCAGTAGGGGAACAGGGCACACCGGGGAGCTGTTTTTT. This sequence encodes CASRGTGHTGELFF. The rearrangement uses TRBV19 and TRBJ2-2, with D tentatively TRBD1 (6 bases). Trimming left V 6 bases short and J 3 bases short, with 11 bases between. The CDR3 length is 14 residues. Germline CDR1 is LNHDA and CDR2 is SQIVND (reference sequence).

The chain couples TRBV25-1 to TRBJ2-2; 7 positions agree with TRBD2. The CDR3 runs to 14 residues. V trimming: 5 bases; J trimming: 5 bases; junction bases outside the gene matches: 5. The V gene's germline CDR1 is MGHDK and CDR2 SYGVNS. CDR3 sequence: CASSLGGTTGELFF. The CDR3, as DNA: TGTGCCAGCAGTCTGGGGGGGACGACCGGGGAGCTGTTTTTT.

This rearrangement joins TRBV4-3 to TRBJ2-3; TRBD2 matches at 8 bases. The CDR3 loop spans 17 amino acids. Trimming removed 0 bases from V and 0 bases from J; junction bases left unmatched: 5. The germline CDR1 and CDR2 sequences are LGHNA and YSLEER. The CDR3 bases are TGCGCCAGCAGCCAAGATTTGGGACTAGATAGCACAGATACGCAGTATTTT. Its translation is CASSQDLGLDSTDTQYF.

The chain recombines TRBV24-1 with TRBJ1-2; D remains unclear. The ends were cut back, 11 bases at V and 8 bases at J, with 14 bases in the middle. Germline CDR1 is KGHDR and CDR2 is SFDVKD. This CDR3 spans 11 amino acids. In nucleotides, the CDR3 is TGTGCCATCGGGCAGAATGGCGGCTACACCTTC. Its translation is CAIGQNGGYTF.

The V call is TRBV11-1, the J call TRBJ2-7; TRBD1 matches at 12 bases. CDR3 length: 18 amino acids. V lost 5 bases and J lost 2; bases outside the gene matches: 13. CDR1 is SGHAT, CDR2 FQDESV, per germline (reference sequence). CDR3 coding DNA: TGTGCCAGCAGCCGCCCAACCACCGGGACAGGGGGCCCCTACGAGCAGTACTTC. This gives the protein CASSRPTTGTGGPYEQYF.

The rearrangement uses TRBV12-3 or TRBV12-4 and TRBJ1-2, with D uncertain. Trimming removed 7 bases at V and 8 bases at J, with 14 bases between. This CDR3 spans 12 amino acids. In DNA form, the CDR3 reads TGTGCCAGCACCTCCACGTCGGGCGGCTACACCTTC. Protein: CASTSTSGGYTF.

This clonotype was picked up many times. J is TRBJ2-1 and V is TRBV4-1, with D uncertain. The CDR3 has 17 amino acids. V was clipped by 4 bases and J by 5 bases, with 21 bases between them. Germline V lookup: CDR1 MGHRA, CDR2 YSYEKL. The CDR3: CASSLSVTPGVDNEQFF. The CDR3 DNA sequence: TGCGCCAGCAGCCTTTCGGTGACTCCGGGCGTCGACAATGAGCAGTTCTTC.

This clonotype showed up many times. The chain combines TRBV19 with TRBJ1-1, with no clear D. The ends were cut back, 3 bases at V and 4 bases at J, with 15 bases in the middle. CDR3 length equals 15 residues. Germline V gene lookup returns CDR1 LNHDA and CDR2 SQIVND (reference sequence). This CDR3 is CASSITWGRGTEAFF. CDR3 sequence (DNA): TGTGCCAGTAGTATTACCTGGGGAAGAGGCACTGAAGCTTTCTTT.

The sample holds many counts of this clonotype. This chain uses TRBV5-4 with TRBJ2-2; D gene uncertain. V lost 2 bases and J 3 bases, leaving 2 bases between the germline ends. CDR1 is SGHNT and CDR2 is YYREEE in the germline V gene (reference sequence). This CDR3 region has 12 residues. This CDR3 is CASSFHTGELFF. The CDR3 DNA follows: TGTGCCAGCAGCTTCCACACCGGGGAGCTGTTTTTT. Drawing the rest from reference TRBV5-4 and TRBJ2-2, the complete variable domain is ETGVTQSPTHLIKTRGQQVTLRCSSQSGHNTVSWYQQALGQGPQFIFQYYREEENGRGNFPPRFSGLQFPNYSSELNVNALELDDSALYLCASSFHTGELFFGEGSRLTVL.

This clonotype appeared a few times. The J gene is TRBJ2-3, the V gene TRBV10-3; 7 bases align to TRBD2. This CDR3 has 16 residues. V dropped 1 base and J dropped 6; count of bases not matched to a gene: 10. Germline V gene data show CDR1 as ENHRY and CDR2 as SYGVKD. CDR3 in DNA: TGTGCCATCAGTGAGTTGGGGGGAGGGCCGGGTGATACGCAGTATTTT. Amino acids: CAISELGGGPGDTQYF.

Ten or more counts support this clonotype. V usage is TRBV25-1 and J usage is TRBJ2-5; D remains unclear. V was pared by 5 bases and J by 5 bases, with 18 bases between. CDR1 MGHDK and CDR2 SYGVNS come from the germline V gene. The length of the CDR3 is 15 residues. This CDR3 reads CASSPPRTVGETQYF. The CDR3 bases are TGTGCCAGCAGTCCTCCGCGTACAGTGGGTGAGACCCAGTACTTC.

For this clonotype: Possible read error: a much larger clone is one base away. The chain is built from TRBV5-1 and TRBJ1-1, with 9 positions matching TRBD1. Germline V lookup: CDR1 SGHRS, CDR2 YFSETQ. V lost 2 bases, J lost 3 bases, and 5 bases stayed unmatched. This CDR3 has 15 residues. CDR3 coding DNA: TGCGCCAGCAGCTTACAGGGGGCAGGGGACACTGAAGCTTTCTTT. Its translation is CASSLQGAGDTEAFF. Full variable domain (outside the CDR3, taken from reference TRBV5-1 and TRBJ1-1): KAGVTQTPRYLIKTRGQQVTLSCSPISGHRSVSWYQQTPGQGLQFLFEYFSETQRNKGNFPGRFSGRQFSNSRSEMNVSTLELGDSALYLCASSLQGAGDTEAFFGQGTRLTVV.

The chain combines TRBV4-1 with TRBJ1-4, with D maybe TRBD1 (5 bases). V lost 4 bases, J lost 4 bases, and 22 bases lay in between. CDR3 size: 18 residues. Germline V gene lookup returns CDR1 MGHRA and CDR2 YSYEKL. For the CDR3, the DNA is TGCGCCAGCAGCCCAAGGCAACCGTCCGGGACGATTAATGAAAAACTGTTTTTT. Its protein is CASSPRQPSGTINEKLFF.

This clonotype occurred a few times. The chain employs TRBV7-3 and TRBJ2-2; 7 nucleotides align to TRBD1. The CDR3 loop spans 15 amino acids. Germline V gene sequence: CDR1 SGHTA, CDR2 FQGTGA. The J segment lost 0 bases and the V segment lost 5 bases, leaving 3 bases of the junction unmatched. CDR3 in DNA: TGTGCCAGCAGCCGGGACAGCGCGAACACCGGGGAGCTGTTTTTT. Amino acids: CASSRDSANTGELFF.

This clonotype was seen ten or more times. The J gene is TRBJ2-2, the V gene TRBV6-4, with D unclear. Germline lookup yields CDR1 MRHNA and CDR2 SNTAGT. The CDR3 is 13 amino acids. The V end was cut by 2 bases, the J end by 3 bases, with 4 bases between. The CDR3 protein is CASSDRDTGELFF. CDR3 sequence (DNA): TGTGCCAGCAGTGACAGGGACACCGGGGAGCTGTTTTTT.

This clonotype has a count of ten or more. CDR3 sequence: CATSLRRQGAAGETQYF. In DNA form, the CDR3 reads TGTGCCACCAGCCTCCGGAGGCAGGGGGCCGCGGGGGAGACCCAGTACTTC. V gene TRBV15 combines with J gene TRBJ2-5; 8 nucleotides align to TRBD1. Germline assignment: CDR1 LNHNV and CDR2 YYDKDF (reference sequence). The CDR3 is 17 residues long. The junction had 16 bases not matched to a gene; V was cut back by 5 bases and J by 5 bases.

This clonotype was observed at least ten times. This rearrangement joins TRBV12-3 or TRBV12-4 to TRBJ2-2, with 7 bases identical to TRBD1. The CDR3 sequence is 13 residues long. V shed 7 bases and J 6 bases; nucleotides not matched to a gene: 5. The CDR3 region has the DNA TGTGCCAGCAACCTGCAGGGGGCCGGGGAGCTGTTTTTT. Amino acid sequence: CASNLQGAGELFF.

The chain is built from TRBV10-2 and TRBJ1-4; D not certain. Germline loops: CDR1 WSHSY, CDR2 SAAADI. This CDR3 spans 15 amino acids. Trimming removed 3 bases from V and 8 bases from J, with 16 bases in between. The CDR3: CASSDGKRGYEKLFF. Here the CDR3 DNA reads TGCGCCAGCAGTGATGGCAAACGCGGCTACGAAAAACTGTTTTTT.

This clonotype was observed a handful of times. The chain uses TRBV3-1 and TRBJ2-1, with 7 bases that match TRBD2. There are 17 residues in the CDR3. CDR1 and CDR2 (germline): LGHDT, YNNKEL (reference sequence). V gave up 0 bases and J gave up 2 bases; unmatched junction bases: 7. The CDR3 bases are TGTGCCAGCAGCCAAGATGCCCGGGGGGAGGCCTACAATGAGCAGTTCTTC. This translates into CASSQDARGEAYNEQFF.